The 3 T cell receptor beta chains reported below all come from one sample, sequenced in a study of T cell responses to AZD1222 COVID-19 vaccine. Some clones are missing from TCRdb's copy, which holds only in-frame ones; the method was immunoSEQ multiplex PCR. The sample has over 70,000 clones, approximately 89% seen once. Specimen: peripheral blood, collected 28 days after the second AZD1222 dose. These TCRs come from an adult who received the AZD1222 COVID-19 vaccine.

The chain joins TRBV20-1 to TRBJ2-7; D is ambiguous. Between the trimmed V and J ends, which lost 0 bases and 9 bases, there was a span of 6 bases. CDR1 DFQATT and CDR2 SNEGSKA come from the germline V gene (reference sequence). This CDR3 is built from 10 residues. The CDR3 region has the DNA TGCAGTGCTAGAGAGGGTGTGCAGTACTTC. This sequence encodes CSAREGVQYF.

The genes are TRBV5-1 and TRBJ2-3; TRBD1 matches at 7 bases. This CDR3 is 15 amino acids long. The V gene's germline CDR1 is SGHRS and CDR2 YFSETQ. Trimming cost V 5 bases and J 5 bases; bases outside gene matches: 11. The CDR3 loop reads CASSFGTVGLDTQYF. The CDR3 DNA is TGCGCCAGCAGTTTTGGGACAGTGGGCTTAGATACGCAGTATTTT.

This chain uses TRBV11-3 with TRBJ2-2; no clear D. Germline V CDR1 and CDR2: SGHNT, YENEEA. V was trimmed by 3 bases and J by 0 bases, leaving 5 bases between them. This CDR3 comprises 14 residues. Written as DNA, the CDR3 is TGTGCCAGCAGCTTTTCAGCGAACACCGGGGAGCTGTTTTTT. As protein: CASSFSANTGELFF.